These T cell receptor beta chains were read from a single sample in a study of cytomegalovirus exposure and HLA in healthy donors. The data were produced by immunoSEQ multiplex PCR, yet TCRdb's version contains in-frame clones alone and is incomplete. The sample lists about 140,000 clones, around 75% occurring once. Sequenced material: PBMCs. Receptors were obtained from a female donor in good health and CMV-seronegative. Both conserved end residues are part of each CDR3. A D gene is named only where the DNA matches it firmly. Where a row states a size, it is once, few, many or the class of an expanded clone; other rows omit it.

clone_size j_call d_call v_call cdr3_aa cdr3_nt
NA TRBJ2-1 NA TRBV15 CATSRDPGAYNEQFF TGTGCCACCAGCAGAGATCCGGGAGCGTACAATGAGCAGTTCTTC
NA TRBJ2-1 TRBD2 TRBV5-1 CASSNPGLTGYEQFF TGCGCCAGCAGCAACCCGGGACTAACGGGCTATGAGCAGTTCTTC
few TRBJ1-2 NA TRBV5-6 CASSLIQGGYTF TGTGCCAGCAGCTTAATCCAGGGGGGCTACACCTTC
NA TRBJ1-2 NA TRBV28 CASRAQGIGYGYTF TGTGCCAGCAGGGCACAGGGAATAGGCTATGGCTACACCTTC
NA TRBJ2-3 TRBD2 TRBV10-3 CAISREGLAGGPGDTQYF TGTGCCATCAGCCGAGAAGGTCTAGCGGGAGGGCCGGGAGATACGCAGTATTTT
NA TRBJ2-1 TRBD2 TRBV6-4 CASSDLAGGYNEQFF TGTGCCAGCAGTGACTTAGCGGGAGGGTACAATGAGCAGTTCTTC
NA TRBJ1-2 NA TRBV5-4 CASSLISTDGYTF TGTGCCAGCAGCTTGATTTCTACGGATGGCTACACCTTC
NA TRBJ2-1 TRBD2 TRBV6-5 CASRRTSGRANEQFF TGTGCCAGCAGAAGGACTAGCGGGAGAGCGAATGAGCAGTTCTTC
NA TRBJ1-5 NA TRBV27 CASKRDGPNQPQHF TGTGCCAGCAAGCGGGACGGCCCCAATCAGCCCCAGCATTTT
NA TRBJ2-5 NA TRBV6-5 CASSYSTGGTQYF TGTGCCAGCAGTTACTCGACTGGCGGGACCCAGTACTTC
NA TRBJ1-2 NA TRBV6-5 CASSPQRNYGYTF TGTGCCAGCAGTCCACAGAGAAACTATGGCTACACCTTC
NA TRBJ1-2 NA TRBV28 CASSLSSPAISGYTF TGTGCCAGCAGTTTATCATCCCCAGCGATAAGCGGCTACACCTTC
NA TRBJ1-1 NA TRBV2 CATKIQGLENTEAFF TGTGCCACGAAGATACAGGGTTTGGAGAACACTGAAGCTTTCTTT
NA TRBJ1-1 NA TRBV6-5 CASSQLRQNTEAFF TGTGCCAGCAGTCAACTCCGACAGAACACTGAAGCTTTCTTT
NA TRBJ2-2 TRBD2 TRBV15 CATSRAVAGTGELFF TGTGCCACCAGCAGAGCGGTAGCGGGCACCGGGGAGCTGTTTTTT
NA TRBJ2-1 TRBD1 TRBV28 CASSWGGTGLIEQFF TGTGCCAGCAGTTGGGGCGGGACAGGGCTTATTGAGCAGTTCTTC
once TRBJ1-2 TRBD1 TRBV15 CATSRRTGQASRINGYTF TGTGCCACCAGCAGAAGGACAGGACAGGCAAGTCGGATTAATGGCTACACCTTC
NA TRBJ1-1 NA TRBV28 CASSLGLGGRTEAFF TGTGCCAGCAGTTTGGGGTTGGGGGGAAGAACTGAAGCTTTCTTT
NA TRBJ2-7 NA TRBV6-1 CASSEEGLSYEQYF TGTGCCAGCAGTGAAGAGGGACTCTCCTACGAGCAGTACTTC
NA TRBJ1-1 NA TRBV27 CASISSRGLGGTEAFF TGTGCCAGCATCAGCTCTAGGGGTCTTGGGGGGACTGAAGCTTTCTTT
NA TRBJ2-3 NA TRBV15 CATSGRQVRTDTQYF TGTGCCACCAGCGGCCGACAGGTTCGCACAGATACGCAGTATTTT
NA TRBJ2-3 TRBD2 TRBV7-9 CASSHLAGVRQDTQYF TGTGCCAGCAGCCATCTAGCGGGAGTGCGCCAAGATACGCAGTATTTT
few TRBJ1-1 NA TRBV2 CASRGGTEAFF TGTGCCTCTCGGGGGGGGACGGAAGCTTTCTTT
NA TRBJ2-7 TRBD1 TRBV27 CASSTRMGQGVYEQYF TGTGCCAGCAGCACTAGGATGGGACAGGGGGTCTACGAGCAGTACTTC
NA TRBJ1-5 NA TRBV19 CASEAGSNQPQHF TGTGCCAGTGAGGCGGGTAGCAATCAGCCCCAGCATTTT
once TRBJ2-1 TRBD2 TRBV15 CATSRETSGRGSNEQFF TGTGCCACCAGCAGAGAAACTAGCGGGAGGGGAAGCAATGAGCAGTTCTTC
NA TRBJ2-1 TRBD2 TRBV7-9 CASSLIPAAGEKNEQFF TGTGCCAGCAGCTTAATCCCCGCAGCGGGAGAGAAGAATGAGCAGTTCTTC
NA TRBJ2-1 NA TRBV2 CASLGSGDNEQFF TGTGCCAGCCTGGGTAGCGGAGACAATGAGCAGTTCTTC
once TRBJ1-2 TRBD1 TRBV2 CASAFTDRAYGYTF TGTGCCAGCGCCTTCACGGACAGGGCATATGGCTACACCTTC
few TRBJ1-2 NA TRBV6-6 CASSSYGGNGYTF TGTGCCAGCAGCTCATACGGGGGGAACGGCTACACCTTC
NA TRBJ1-4 NA TRBV15 CATSRDQGELFF TGTGCCACCAGCAGGGACCAGGGTGAACTGTTTTTT
NA TRBJ1-3 NA TRBV4-2 CASSQAIRNLYTIYF TGTGCCAGCAGCCAAGCGATCAGGAACCTATACACCATATATTTT
NA TRBJ1-1 NA TRBV15 CATHLRGHTEAFF TGTGCCACCCATCTACGAGGGCACACTGAAGCTTTCTTT
NA TRBJ2-2 TRBD2 TRBV6-1 CASSESFGQGRPRGGVGELFF TGTGCCAGCAGTGAATCATTTGGGCAGGGTCGTCCCCGGGGGGGAGTCGGGGAGCTGTTTTTT
NA TRBJ1-5 NA TRBV6-1 CASSVQGRDQPQHF TGTGCCAGCAGTGTTCAGGGCAGGGATCAGCCCCAGCATTTT
few TRBJ2-1 NA TRBV10-2 CASSDRTPTPFSHWEQFF TGCGCCAGCAGTGATCGGACACCGACACCTTTCTCTCATTGGGAGCAGTTCTTC
NA TRBJ2-5 NA TRBV28 CASSPPSYETQYF TGTGCCAGCAGTCCCCCTAGCTACGAGACCCAGTACTTC
NA TRBJ2-5 NA TRBV14 CASSQDQEYLQETQYF TGTGCCAGCAGCCAAGATCAAGAGTACCTCCAAGAGACCCAGTACTTC
NA TRBJ2-5 TRBD1 TRBV18 CASSPTGPQETQYF TGTGCCAGCTCACCGACAGGGCCACAAGAGACCCAGTACTTC
NA TRBJ1-1 NA TRBV27 CASRQEGPWNTEAFF TGTGCCAGCAGACAGGAGGGTCCGTGGAACACTGAAGCTTTCTTT
NA TRBJ2-1 TRBD2 TRBV5-1 CASSRSGRVYNEQFF TGCGCCAGCAGCCGTAGCGGGAGGGTGTACAATGAGCAGTTCTTC
few TRBJ1-5 NA TRBV7-8 CASSRGGQSNQPQHF TGTGCCAGCAGCCGTGGGGGCCAGAGCAATCAGCCCCAGCATTTT
NA TRBJ1-2 NA TRBV4-2 CASSQDLGTGYGYTF TGTGCCAGCAGCCAAGATTTAGGGACTGGGTATGGCTACACCTTC
NA TRBJ2-1 NA TRBV27 CASRGPGMNEQFF TGTGCCAGCAGAGGACCGGGGATGAATGAGCAGTTCTTC
few TRBJ2-6 TRBD1 TRBV6-6 CATSYLNRGNANVLTF TGTGCCACATCCTACCTTAACAGGGGTAACGCCAACGTCCTGACTTTC
few TRBJ2-1 TRBD2 TRBV6-5 CASREGGTPSGQFF TGTGCCTCCCGGGAGGGGGGGACCCCTTCGGGGCAGTTCTTC
NA TRBJ1-1 TRBD1 TRBV7-9 CASSLGTGMLTEAFF TGTGCCAGCAGCCTCGGGACAGGGATGCTCACTGAAGCTTTCTTT
NA TRBJ2-7 TRBD2 TRBV5-1 CASSLGRESYEQYF TGCGCCAGCAGCTTGGGGCGGGAGTCCTACGAGCAGTACTTC
NA TRBJ1-2 NA TRBV5-6 CASSPANYGYTF TGTGCCAGCAGCCCAGCTAACTATGGCTACACCTTC